A selection of T cell receptor beta chains follows, all from one sample in a study of cytomegalovirus exposure and HLA in healthy donors. The table came from immunoSEQ multiplex PCR; TCRdb's copy has only in-frame clones and leaves some out. Here the sample spans roughly 180,000 clones, around 85% being singletons. The source material was PBMCs. The receptors here all came from a boy younger than 10 in good health and CMV-seronegative. CDR3s include the opening cysteine and the closing phenylalanine or tryptophan. A D gene is named only where the DNA matches it firmly. For some rows the clone size is stated as once, few or many, or as a class when expanded; others skip it.

TRBV27,few,TRBJ2-7,-,CASSLSSGTISYEQYF,TGTGCCAGCAGTTTAAGTAGCGGAACCATCTCCTACGAGCAGTACTTC
TRBV28,-,TRBJ1-2,-,CASSPTENYGYTF,TGTGCCAGCAGCCCGACAGAGAACTATGGCTACACCTTC
TRBV7-2,-,TRBJ2-1,TRBD2,CASTLSGSDYNEQFF,TGTGCCAGCACCCTGAGCGGGAGTGACTACAATGAGCAGTTCTTC
TRBV11-2,-,TRBJ2-7,TRBD1,CASRPQDRSSYEQYF,TGTGCCAGCAGACCTCAGGACAGGAGCTCCTACGAGCAGTACTTC
TRBV19,-,TRBJ1-2,TRBD1,CASSPRLDRTYGYTF,TGTGCCAGTAGCCCCCGTTTGGACAGGACCTATGGCTACACCTTC
TRBV29-1,-,TRBJ2-1,-,CSVGGFEQFF,TGCAGCGTTGGGGGCTTTGAGCAGTTCTTC
TRBV6-5,-,TRBJ2-1,-,CASSYSGTYNEQFF,TGTGCCAGCAGTTACTCGGGCACCTACAATGAGCAGTTCTTC
TRBV7-2,-,TRBJ2-1,-,CASSMPPSRGQFF,TGTGCCAGCAGCATGCCGCCAAGCCGGGGGCAGTTCTTC
TRBV9,few,TRBJ1-2,TRBD1,CASSVGTGEFGGYTF,TGTGCCAGCAGCGTCGGGACAGGGGAATTTGGGGGCTACACCTTC
TRBV7-2,-,TRBJ2-3,TRBD2,CASSFSGDGTQYF,TGTGCCAGCAGCTTCAGCGGGGACGGTACGCAGTATTTT
TRBV6-1,-,TRBJ2-6,TRBD2,CASSTRGAGANVLTF,TGTGCCAGCAGTACGCGGGGGGCTGGGGCCAACGTCCTGACTTTC
TRBV6-7,-,TRBJ2-7,TRBD1,CASSSPTGTGVHEQYF,TGTGCCAGCAGTTCCCCCACGGGGACAGGGGTCCACGAGCAGTACTTC
TRBV2,-,TRBJ1-4,-,CASSDPGLANEKLFF,TGTGCCAGCAGTGATCCAGGGCTAGCTAATGAAAAACTGTTTTTT
TRBV5-1,-,TRBJ1-3,TRBD1,CASSGGQGNTIYF,TGCGCCAGCAGCGGGGGACAGGGAAACACCATATATTTT
TRBV9,few,TRBJ2-3,-,CASSVDPEGGASDTQYF,TGTGCCAGCAGCGTAGACCCGGAGGGGGGGGCCTCAGATACGCAGTATTTT
TRBV2,-,TRBJ1-5,TRBD1,CASRAGQAHNQPQHF,TGTGCCAGCAGGGCGGGACAGGCACACAATCAGCCCCAGCATTTT
TRBV6-5,-,TRBJ2-5,-,CASSYSELQETQYF,TGTGCCAGCAGTTACTCTGAACTTCAAGAGACCCAGTACTTC
TRBV15,-,TRBJ1-2,-,CATSKTTRGYTF,TGTGCCACCAGCAAAACGACTCGCGGCTACACCTTC
TRBV30,-,TRBJ2-7,TRBD1,CAWKTGTGVSYEQYF,TGTGCCTGGAAGACCGGGACAGGCGTTTCCTACGAGCAGTACTTC
TRBV5-1,-,TRBJ2-5,-,CASSSGGTQYF,TGCGCCAGCAGCTCCGGCGGGACCCAGTACTTC
TRBV6-6,-,TRBJ1-2,-,CASSLFHGYTF,TGTGCCAGCAGTCTCTTCCATGGCTACACCTTC
TRBV27,-,TRBJ2-3,TRBD1,CASSIRDRGTDTQYF,TGTGCCAGCAGTATAAGGGACAGGGGAACAGATACGCAGTATTTT
TRBV7-9,few,TRBJ2-2,-,CASTPRAGELFF,TGTGCCAGCACCCCCCGGGCCGGGGAGCTGTTTTTT
TRBV7-2,-,TRBJ2-5,TRBD2,CASSEQLASGSRETQYF,TGTGCCAGCAGCGAGCAATTGGCTAGCGGGAGCCGAGAGACCCAGTACTTC
TRBV27,-,TRBJ1-2,TRBD1,CASSMTGFLNSLWFGYTF,TGTGCCAGCAGCATGACAGGGTTCCTTAACTCCCTATGGTTTGGCTACACCTTC
TRBV19,-,TRBJ1-5,TRBD1,CATRDRSYSNQPQHF,TGTGCCACCAGGGACAGGAGCTATAGCAATCAGCCCCAGCATTTT
TRBV5-1,-,TRBJ2-1,-,CASSGPGNEQFF,TGCGCCAGCAGCGGGCCGGGGAATGAGCAGTTCTTC
TRBV2,few,TRBJ1-1,-,CASSQTATTEAFF,TGTGCCAGCTCCCAGACAGCAACAACTGAAGCTTTCTTT
TRBV6-1,-,TRBJ2-2,TRBD2,CASIATSGNTGELFF,TGTGCCAGCATTGCGACTAGCGGAAACACCGGGGAGCTGTTTTTT
TRBV2,-,TRBJ2-3,TRBD2,CASPGRGGLGADTQYF,TGTGCCAGCCCGGGGCGGGGGGGCCTAGGTGCAGATACGCAGTATTTT
TRBV5-1,-,TRBJ1-1,TRBD1,CASSLGDRGNEAFF,TGCGCCAGCAGCTTGGGGGACAGGGGGAATGAAGCTTTCTTT
TRBV4-2,-,TRBJ1-1,-,CASSREGLFF,TGTGCCAGCAGCCGGGAGGGGCTTTTCTTT
TRBV11-2,few,TRBJ2-5,-,CASSLILQETQYF,TGTGCCAGCAGCTTAATCCTACAAGAGACCCAGTACTTC
TRBV28,-,TRBJ2-7,-,CASSQYEQYF,TGTGCCAGCAGTCAATACGAGCAGTACTTC
TRBV6-5,few,TRBJ2-7,-,CASQNSYEQYF,TGTGCCAGCCAGAACTCCTACGAGCAGTACTTC
TRBV10-3,-,TRBJ2-1,-,CAISEVAEVGEQFF,TGTGCCATCAGTGAGGTCGCGGAGGTGGGAGAGCAGTTCTTC
TRBV28,-,TRBJ2-2,-,CASSLPLRAGARNTGELFF,TGTGCCAGCAGTTTACCCCTTAGGGCAGGGGCCAGGAACACCGGGGAGCTGTTTTTT
TRBV19,-,TRBJ1-1,-,CASIPGPHTEAFF,TGTGCCAGTATCCCAGGGCCCCACACTGAAGCTTTCTTT
TRBV19,-,TRBJ2-1,TRBD2,CASSPDGGGAYEQFF,TGTGCCAGTAGTCCGGATGGCGGGGGGGCCTATGAGCAGTTCTTC
TRBV6-6,-,TRBJ2-1,TRBD2,CASSYLGGDSYNEQFF,TGTGCCAGCAGTTACCTCGGGGGGGACTCCTACAATGAGCAGTTCTTC
TRBV11-1,-,TRBJ2-7,TRBD2,CASSDVAGGVYEQYF,TGTGCCAGCAGCGACGTGGCGGGAGGTGTCTACGAGCAGTACTTC
TRBV5-1,-,TRBJ1-5,-,CASSEGTDYQPQHF,TGCGCCAGCAGCGAGGGGACTGACTATCAGCCCCAGCATTTT
TRBV7-2,-,TRBJ1-2,-,CASSFGKELSYGYTF,TGTGCCAGCAGCTTCGGGAAGGAACTGAGCTATGGCTACACCTTC
TRBV30,-,TRBJ1-1,-,CAWSVRVRTVNTEAFF,TGTGCCTGGAGTGTACGGGTGCGGACAGTGAACACTGAAGCTTTCTTT
TRBV4-1,-,TRBJ2-3,-,CASSPQGSSDTQYF,TGCGCCAGCAGCCCCCAGGGGTCCTCAGATACGCAGTATTTT
TRBV10-1,-,TRBJ1-1,-,CASSERLVTEAFF,TGCGCCAGCAGTGAGCGGTTGGTTACTGAAGCTTTCTTT
TRBV6-1,-,TRBJ2-2,-,CASTGRVVTGELFF,TGTGCCAGCACTGGCAGGGTCGTCACCGGGGAGCTGTTTTTT
TRBV6-5,few,TRBJ2-3,-,CASSYSATDTQYF,TGTGCCAGCAGTTACTCGGCAACAGATACGCAGTATTTT